This entry features one T cell receptor beta chain sequence. This entry belongs to a study of blood T cell repertoires in COVID-19. Germline V gene lookup returns CDR1 SGHRS and CDR2 YFSETQ. The V end was cut by 3 bases, the J end by 0 bases, with 12 bases between. The CDR3 has 16 amino acids. Original processing notes: It was from reference gene primer amplification that nucleated cell counts were estimated. Produced via immunoSEQ multiplex PCR; TCRdb's table is partial and in-frame only. V and J calls and clone size come straight from that table; D and trimming were deduced from the DNA. The sample includes around 300,000 clones, about 90% of them seen just once.

Sequencing was carried out using peripheral blood. This clonotype was sampled from a woman in her thirties or forties with COVID-19, enrolled during active disease. The rearrangement uses TRBV5-1 and TRBJ2-2; D possibly corresponds to TRBD1 (6 bases). CDR3 amino acids: CASSYVTGSNTGELFF. CDR3 DNA: TGCGCCAGCAGCTACGTGACAGGATCGAACACCGGGGAGCTGTTTTTT.